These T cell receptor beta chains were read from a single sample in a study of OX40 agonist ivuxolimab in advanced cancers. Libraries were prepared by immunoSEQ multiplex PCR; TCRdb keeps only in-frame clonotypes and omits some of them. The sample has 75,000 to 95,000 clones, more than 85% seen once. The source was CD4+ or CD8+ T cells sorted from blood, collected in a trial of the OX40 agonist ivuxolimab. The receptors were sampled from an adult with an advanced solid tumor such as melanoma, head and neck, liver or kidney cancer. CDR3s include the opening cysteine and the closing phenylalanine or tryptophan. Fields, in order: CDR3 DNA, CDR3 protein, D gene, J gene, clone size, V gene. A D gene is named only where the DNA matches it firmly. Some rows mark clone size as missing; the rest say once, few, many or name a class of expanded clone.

CDR3 DNA: TGTGCCAGCAGTTACTCGCCTCCACCAGATACGCAGTATTTT
CDR3 protein: CASSYSPPPDTQYF
D gene: NA
J gene: TRBJ2-3
clone size: NA
V gene: TRBV6-5

CDR3 DNA: TGTGCCAGCAGCTTAGGGGGGCCTCGGGCCTACGAGCAGTACTTC
CDR3 protein: CASSLGGPRAYEQYF
D gene: NA
J gene: TRBJ2-7
clone size: NA
V gene: TRBV7-9

CDR3 DNA: TGTGCCAGTACCACGCGGGGGGGGAGGCGCACAGATACGCAGTATTTT
CDR3 protein: CASTTRGGRRTDTQYF
D gene: TRBD2
J gene: TRBJ2-3
clone size: NA
V gene: TRBV19

CDR3 DNA: TGTGCCAGCAGTTTAGGGCAAACACTGAACACCGGGGAGCTGTTTTTT
CDR3 protein: CASSLGQTLNTGELFF
D gene: NA
J gene: TRBJ2-2
clone size: NA
V gene: TRBV27

CDR3 DNA: TGTGCCAGCAGTTTACTAGATTATAATTCACCCCTCCACTTT
CDR3 protein: CASSLLDYNSPLHF
D gene: NA
J gene: TRBJ1-6
clone size: NA
V gene: TRBV27

CDR3 DNA: TGCGCCAGCAGCCAAGTTCAGGGGACCAACTATGGCTACACCTTC
CDR3 protein: CASSQVQGTNYGYTF
D gene: NA
J gene: TRBJ1-2
clone size: NA
V gene: TRBV4-1

CDR3 DNA: TGTGCCAGCAGTTCTCAGGGTGGTGAGGAAAAACTGTTTTTT
CDR3 protein: CASSSQGGEEKLFF
D gene: NA
J gene: TRBJ1-4
clone size: NA
V gene: TRBV2

CDR3 DNA: TGTGCCACCACAGGTCAAGAGACCCAGTACTTC
CDR3 protein: CATTGQETQYF
D gene: NA
J gene: TRBJ2-5
clone size: NA
V gene: TRBV6-6

CDR3 DNA: TGTGCCAGCAGCTACGTGGGGACACTTAAAGAGACCCAGTACTTC
CDR3 protein: CASSYVGTLKETQYF
D gene: NA
J gene: TRBJ2-5
clone size: NA
V gene: TRBV5-6

CDR3 DNA: TGTGCCAGCAGCAAAGAGGCACCTCTTGGCAATCAGCCCCAGCATTTT
CDR3 protein: CASSKEAPLGNQPQHF
D gene: NA
J gene: TRBJ1-5
clone size: few
V gene: TRBV21-1

CDR3 DNA: TGTGCCAGCAGTGCGAGAACGGACCAGAACACTGAAGCTTTCTTT
CDR3 protein: CASSARTDQNTEAFF
D gene: NA
J gene: TRBJ1-1
clone size: NA
V gene: TRBV6-1

CDR3 DNA: TGTGCCAGCAGTTACAGCACAGGCGAGGGCTACACCTTC
CDR3 protein: CASSYSTGEGYTF
D gene: NA
J gene: TRBJ1-2
clone size: NA
V gene: TRBV6-5

CDR3 DNA: TGTGCCATCAGCCGCGACAGGGCTCCGAATCAGCCCCAGCATTTT
CDR3 protein: CAISRDRAPNQPQHF
D gene: TRBD1
J gene: TRBJ1-5
clone size: NA
V gene: TRBV10-3

CDR3 DNA: TGCAGCGTTGCTATTCTGGCGGATGACACTGAAGCTTTCTTT
CDR3 protein: CSVAILADDTEAFF
D gene: NA
J gene: TRBJ1-1
clone size: once
V gene: TRBV29-1

CDR3 DNA: TGCGCCAGCAGCCAAGAAGGGCTAGCCGGGGAAGAGACCCAGTACTTC
CDR3 protein: CASSQEGLAGEETQYF
D gene: NA
J gene: TRBJ2-5
clone size: NA
V gene: TRBV4-1

CDR3 DNA: TGTGCCAGCAGCTTTCCTCAGGGACAGCAAGAGACCCAGTACTTC
CDR3 protein: CASSFPQGQQETQYF
D gene: TRBD1
J gene: TRBJ2-5
clone size: NA
V gene: TRBV7-2

CDR3 DNA: TGTGCCAGTACGAGGTTCGGAGGCAATCAGCCCCAGCATTTT
CDR3 protein: CASTRFGGNQPQHF
D gene: NA
J gene: TRBJ1-5
clone size: once
V gene: TRBV19

CDR3 DNA: TGTGCCAGCAGCCCGGACAGGGCGGGCTATGGCTACACCTTC
CDR3 protein: CASSPDRAGYGYTF
D gene: TRBD1
J gene: TRBJ1-2
clone size: NA
V gene: TRBV14

CDR3 DNA: TGTGCCAGTAGTCGGACAGGCGAGAACACTGAAGCTTTCTTT
CDR3 protein: CASSRTGENTEAFF
D gene: TRBD1
J gene: TRBJ1-1
clone size: once
V gene: TRBV19

CDR3 DNA: TGTGCCAGCAGCTTGGTTGCTAGCGGGGGTAACGGGGAGCTGTTTTTT
CDR3 protein: CASSLVASGGNGELFF
D gene: TRBD2
J gene: TRBJ2-2
clone size: NA
V gene: TRBV7-3

CDR3 DNA: TGTGCCAGCAGCTTAGGGAGATCGGATGGAAACACCATATATTTT
CDR3 protein: CASSLGRSDGNTIYF
D gene: NA
J gene: TRBJ1-3
clone size: NA
V gene: TRBV7-2

CDR3 DNA: TGCAGCGTATTGGGTGAGGGAGATACGCAGTATTTT
CDR3 protein: CSVLGEGDTQYF
D gene: NA
J gene: TRBJ2-3
clone size: NA
V gene: TRBV29-1

CDR3 DNA: TGTGCCAGCAGTTACCGGGGGAACCTTGGCTACGAGCAGTACTTC
CDR3 protein: CASSYRGNLGYEQYF
D gene: NA
J gene: TRBJ2-7
clone size: once
V gene: TRBV6-5